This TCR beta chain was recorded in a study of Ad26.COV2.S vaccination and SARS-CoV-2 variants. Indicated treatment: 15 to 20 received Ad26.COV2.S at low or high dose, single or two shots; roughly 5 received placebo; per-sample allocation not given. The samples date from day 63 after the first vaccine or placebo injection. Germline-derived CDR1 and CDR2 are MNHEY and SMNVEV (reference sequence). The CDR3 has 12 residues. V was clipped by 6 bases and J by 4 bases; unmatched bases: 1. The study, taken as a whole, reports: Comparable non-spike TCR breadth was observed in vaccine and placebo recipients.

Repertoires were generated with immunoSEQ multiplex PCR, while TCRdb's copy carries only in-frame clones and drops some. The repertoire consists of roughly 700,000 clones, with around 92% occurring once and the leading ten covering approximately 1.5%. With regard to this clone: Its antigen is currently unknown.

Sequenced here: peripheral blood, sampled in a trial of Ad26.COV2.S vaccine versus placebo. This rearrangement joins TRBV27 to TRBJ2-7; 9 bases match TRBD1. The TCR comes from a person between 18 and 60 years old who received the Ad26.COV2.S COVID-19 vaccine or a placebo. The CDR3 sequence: CASRTGGYEQYF. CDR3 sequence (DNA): TGTGCCAGCAGGACAGGGGGGTACGAGCAGTACTTC.